These T cell receptor beta chains were read from a single sample in a study of blood T cell repertoires in COVID-19. Sequencing used immunoSEQ multiplex PCR; TCRdb keeps in-frame clones, though not all of them. The table has over 110,000 clones, 75% to 90% seen once. Sequencing was carried out using PBMCs or T cells enriched from blood (not recorded which). All receptors derive from a man aged 45-65 years in a cohort exposed to, infected with or recovered from COVID-19 (not recorded which). The CDR3 runs from the conserved cysteine through the conserved F or W. D genes are given only for firm matches. Clone size is not always given. Where it is, it says once, few, many or a class for expanded clones.

.,TRBV9,TRBD1,TRBJ1-5,TGTGCCAGCAGCGGACCGGGACAGGGGGCTTTCTTCAATCAGCCCCAGCATTTT,CASSGPGQGAFFNQPQHF
.,TRBV7-9,.,TRBJ1-4,TGTGCCAGCAGCTTAGGTCGTCTTGGGGGCTCAGTTGAAAAACTGTTTTTT,CASSLGRLGGSVEKLFF
.,TRBV4-2,TRBD2,TRBJ2-3,TGTGCCAGCAGCCAAGAACTAGCGGGATTCACAGATACGCAGTATTTT,CASSQELAGFTDTQYF
.,TRBV10-2,TRBD2,TRBJ2-7,TGCGCCAGCAGGGATGGGACTAGCGGGATACACGAGCAGTACTTC,CASRDGTSGIHEQYF
once,TRBV7-2,TRBD1,TRBJ1-2,TGTGCCAGCAGCTTAGTTCAGGGGGCTAACTATGGCTACACCTTC,CASSLVQGANYGYTF
few,TRBV2,TRBD1,TRBJ2-7,TGTGCCAGGGCGGGGACAGGGAATTCCTACGAGCAGTACTTC,CARAGTGNSYEQYF
.,TRBV27,TRBD1,TRBJ1-4,TGTGCCAGCAGTCCCTCGGACAGGCATAATGAAAAACTGTTTTTT,CASSPSDRHNEKLFF
.,TRBV10-1,.,TRBJ1-1,TGCGCCAGCAGTGAGTCCCCAGGGAGGAGAGCTTTCTTT,CASSESPGRRAFF
.,TRBV6-5,.,TRBJ1-2,TGTGCCAGCAGTTACCAAGGGGGTTCGGGCTATGGCTACACCTTC,CASSYQGGSGYGYTF
few,TRBV30,.,TRBJ2-5,TGTGCCTGGAGTGTCCAGGAGACCCAGTACTTC,CAWSVQETQYF
.,TRBV6-2/TRBV6-3,.,TRBJ1-4,TGTGCCAGCAGTCCCACGGACAGTCGCGATGAAAAACTGTTTTTT,CASSPTDSRDEKLFF
once,TRBV5-6,TRBD1,TRBJ2-2,TGTGCCAGCACCCCGCGACAGGGTAACACCGGGGAGCTGTTTTTT,CASTPRQGNTGELFF
.,TRBV3-1/TRBV3-2,.,TRBJ1-3,TGTGCCAGCAGCCAAGGGGGCGCATCTGGAAACACCATATATTTT,CASSQGGASGNTIYF
.,TRBV10-1,TRBD1,TRBJ1-1,TGCGCCAGCAGTTGGGGACAGGGGGCCACTGAAGCTTTCTTT,CASSWGQGATEAFF
.,TRBV5-6,.,TRBJ1-1,TGTGCCAGCAGCATCGACAGGCGAACTCACCTTGAAGCTTTCTTT,CASSIDRRTHLEAFF
.,TRBV18,TRBD2,TRBJ2-2,TGTGCCAGCTCACCACCTAGCGGGGGGCCCAACACCGGGGAGCTGTTTTTT,CASSPPSGGPNTGELFF
.,TRBV6-5,TRBD1,TRBJ1-2,TGTGCCACCAACCAGGGGGATTATGGCTACACCTTC,CATNQGDYGYTF
once,TRBV3-1/TRBV3-2,.,TRBJ2-5,TGTGCCAGCTTGCGGTCCGGGCAAGAGACCCAGTACTTC,CASLRSGQETQYF
few,TRBV5-1,.,TRBJ1-1,TGCGCCAGCAGCCCTCAGGACTCGGGCACTGAAGCTTTCTTT,CASSPQDSGTEAFF
.,TRBV7-9,.,TRBJ2-2,TGTGCCAGCAGCCCCAGGAACACCGGGGAGCTGTTTTTT,CASSPRNTGELFF
.,TRBV19,.,TRBJ1-2,TGTGCCAGTAGTATAGAAGGCAGGCCATACACTGGCTACACCTTC,CASSIEGRPYTGYTF
.,TRBV24-1,TRBD1,TRBJ2-7,TGTGCCACCAGTAACAGGGGTGCCTTCCACGAGCAGTACTTC,CATSNRGAFHEQYF
.,TRBV5-1,.,TRBJ2-3,TGCGCCAGCAGCTGGACTCGGGGAGATACGCAGTATTTT,CASSWTRGDTQYF
.,TRBV30,TRBD1,TRBJ1-1,TGTGCCTGGAGTCCGGGACAGGCGAACACTGAAGCTTTCTTT,CAWSPGQANTEAFF
.,TRBV19,.,TRBJ2-7,TGTGCCAGTAGTATTCCGGGGGTGAGGGAGCAGTACTTC,CASSIPGVREQYF
.,TRBV28,.,TRBJ1-2,TGTGCCAGCAGCCCGACGGGGGTGCAAGGCTACACCTTC,CASSPTGVQGYTF
.,TRBV19,.,TRBJ2-7,TGTGCCAGTAGTACCGAGTCGGGGAGCCCCTACGAGCAGTACTTC,CASSTESGSPYEQYF
.,TRBV12-3/TRBV12-4,.,TRBJ2-7,TGTGCCAGCAGTTTGGCAGGGAACCACGAGCAGTACTTC,CASSLAGNHEQYF
.,TRBV6-7,TRBD1,TRBJ2-3,TGTGCCAGCAGCCTGGACAGGACTAGCACAGATACGCAGTATTTT,CASSLDRTSTDTQYF
.,TRBV10-2,.,TRBJ2-7,TGCGCCAGTTCAGGGAATAGATACGAGCAGTACTTC,CASSGNRYEQYF
.,TRBV6-6,TRBD2,TRBJ2-1,TGTGCCACCTACCAGGGAGCGGGGGGGTACAATGAGCAGTTCTTC,CATYQGAGGYNEQFF
.,TRBV5-1,.,TRBJ2-7,TGCGCCAGCAGCCGTGGGAGTGGCGGCTACGAGCAGTACTTC,CASSRGSGGYEQYF
.,TRBV19,TRBD1,TRBJ1-1,TGTGCCAGTAGTATAGGACAGGGGTACACTGAAGCTTTCTTT,CASSIGQGYTEAFF
once,TRBV29-1,.,TRBJ1-1,TGCAGCGTTGTCGGCCTAGCCACTGAAGCTTTCTTT,CSVVGLATEAFF
once,TRBV19,TRBD1,TRBJ1-4,TGTGCCAGTAGTATTGGGACAGGCATTAATGAAAAACTGTTTTTT,CASSIGTGINEKLFF
once,TRBV7-8,TRBD2,TRBJ2-7,TGTGCCAGCAGCTTAGCGCTAGCGGTATTACCCTCCTACGAGCAGTACTTC,CASSLALAVLPSYEQYF
.,TRBV18,.,TRBJ2-4,TGTGCCAGCTCACCCCAGCGGCCTGGAGGCATTCAGTACTTC,CASSPQRPGGIQYF
.,TRBV21-1,.,TRBJ1-1,TGTGCCACCCTTACAGGGGCCGGTAACACTGAAGCTTTCTTT,CATLTGAGNTEAFF
.,TRBV19,.,TRBJ1-1,TGTGCCAGTAGTTTTCCAAAGGCGGCTACCCGAGAAGCTTTCTTT,CASSFPKAATREAFF
.,TRBV7-2,.,TRBJ2-2,TGTGCCAGCAGCTTAGCCCCACAGGTCGGGGAGCTGTTTTTT,CASSLAPQVGELFF